This TCR beta chain was retrieved from a study of blood T cell repertoires in COVID-19. Whole-study context: In each case, the material was cDNA or gDNA derived from T cells, B-cell-depleted T cells, or PBMCs.

V lost 1 base to trimming and J lost 2 bases, with 10 bases between them. Germline V gene data show CDR1 as GTSNPN and CDR2 as SVGIG (reference sequence). CDR3 length: 14 residues. Original processing notes: Estimation of nucleated cell counts was performed using reference gene primer amplification. The data were produced by immunoSEQ multiplex PCR, yet TCRdb's version contains in-frame clones alone and is incomplete. The D gene and trimming were derived from the DNA, and the V and J assignments and clone size from that table. Of hundreds of thousands of clones listed, 75% to 85% were seen once; the top ten hold 6% to 7.5%.

This TCR was recovered from a woman aged 40 to 50 with acute COVID-19. The sequenced sample consisted of PBMCs or T cells enriched from blood (not recorded which). The rearrangement links TRBV30 to TRBJ2-3; tentative D call: TRBD1 (5 bases). The CDR3 nucleotides read TGTGCCTGGAGTGGGAGCAGGGTCACAGATACGCAGTATTTT. It encodes CAWSGSRVTDTQYF. Full variable domain (missing parts from reference TRBV30 and TRBJ2-3): SQTIHQWPATLVQPVGSPLSLECTVEGTSNPNLYWYRQAAGRGLQLLFYSVGIGQISSEVPQNLSASRPQDRQFILSSKKLLLSDSGFYLCAWSGSRVTDTQYFGPGTRLTVL.